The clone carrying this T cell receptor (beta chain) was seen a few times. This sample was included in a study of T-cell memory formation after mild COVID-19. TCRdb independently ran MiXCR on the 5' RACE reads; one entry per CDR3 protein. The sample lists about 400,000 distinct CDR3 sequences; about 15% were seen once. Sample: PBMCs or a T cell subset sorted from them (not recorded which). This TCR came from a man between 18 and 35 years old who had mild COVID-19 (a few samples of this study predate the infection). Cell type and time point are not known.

The chain's CDR3 is CASSLGAGGPNEQFF. As DNA, the CDR3 is TGTGCCAGCAGCTTAGGGGCGGGGGGGCCCAATGAGCAGTTCTTC. The chain uses TRBV7-7 and TRBJ2-1; 9 nucleotides match TRBD2. V lost 1 base and J lost 6; bases outside the gene matches: 4. The CDR3 has 15 residues. Germline V gives CDR1 SSHAT, CDR2 FNYEAQ (reference sequence). The complete variable domain, with remaining parts taken from reference TRBV7-7 and TRBJ2-1, reads GAGVSQSPRYKVTKRGQDVTLRCDPISSHATLYWYQQALGQGPEFLTYFNYEAQPDKSGLPSDRFSAERPEGSISTLTIQRTEQRDSAMYRCASSLGAGGPNEQFFGPGTRLTVL.